The present entry profiles one TCR beta chain with its context. Its target is not known. Produced via immunoSEQ multiplex PCR; TCRdb's table is partial and in-frame only. Here the sample spans a few thousand clones, more than 40% being singletons. These data originate in a study of T cells in localized non-small cell lung cancer. Study-level results: Within adjacent lung there appeared a median approximately 58 of the top 100 tumor clones.

The sequence came from a man between 40 and 75 years old with stage I lung adenocarcinoma. The sample consisted of lung tumor tissue, taken before any cancer treatment.

The CDR3 reads CASGQGANGELFF. In nucleotides, the CDR3 is TGTGCCAGCGGACAGGGGGCGAACGGGGAGCTGTTTTTT. The chain carries TRBV19 and TRBJ2-2, with TRBD1 matching 11 bases. V lost 9 bases, J lost 7 bases, and 4 bases stayed unmatched. The CDR3 has 13 residues. Germline CDR1 is LNHDA and CDR2 is SQIVND (reference sequence).